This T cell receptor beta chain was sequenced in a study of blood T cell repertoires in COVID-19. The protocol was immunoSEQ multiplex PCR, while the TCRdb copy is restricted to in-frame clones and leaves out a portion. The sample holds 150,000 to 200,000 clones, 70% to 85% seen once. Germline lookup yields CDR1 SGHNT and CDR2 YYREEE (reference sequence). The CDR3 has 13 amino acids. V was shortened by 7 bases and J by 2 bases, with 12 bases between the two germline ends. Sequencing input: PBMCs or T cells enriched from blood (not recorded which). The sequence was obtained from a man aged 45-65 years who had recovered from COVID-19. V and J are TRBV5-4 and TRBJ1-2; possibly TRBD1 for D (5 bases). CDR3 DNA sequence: TGTGCCAGCGTTGACAGATCAAACTATGGCTACACCTTC. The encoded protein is CASVDRSNYGYTF.